This is a list of T cell receptor beta chains from one sample in a study of cytomegalovirus exposure and HLA in healthy donors. Some clones are missing from TCRdb's copy, which holds only in-frame ones; the method was immunoSEQ multiplex PCR. There are 220,000 or so clones in the sample; around 87% occur only once, and approximately 2% lies in the top ten. Sequencing was performed on PBMCs. These receptors were obtained from a woman between 18 and 29 years old in good health and CMV-seropositive. Each CDR3 is given with its conserved first and last residue. Each record gives: V gene, J gene, D gene, clone size, CDR3 protein, CDR3 DNA. A D gene is named only where the DNA matches it firmly. Expanded clones get a size class; other rows say once, few or many, or leave the size out.

TRBV27	TRBJ2-7	TRBD1	once	CASSFTGTGVSYEQYF	TGTGCCAGCAGTTTTACCGGGACAGGGGTCTCCTACGAGCAGTACTTC
TRBV18	TRBJ2-1	-	-	CASSPTVGALVEQFF	TGTGCCAGCTCACCTACGGTAGGGGCCCTTGTGGAGCAGTTCTTC
TRBV29-1	TRBJ1-1	TRBD1	-	CSARTGANTEAFF	TGCAGCGCACGGACAGGAGCGAACACTGAAGCTTTCTTT
TRBV28	TRBJ2-7	TRBD2	-	CASHTRTSGSFTTSYEQYF	TGTGCCAGCCATACCCGGACTAGCGGGAGTTTCACGACCTCCTACGAGCAGTACTTC
TRBV14	TRBJ2-5	-	-	CASSQVGGSVETQYF	TGTGCCAGCAGCCAAGTGGGGGGATCGGTAGAGACCCAGTACTTC
TRBV7-6	TRBJ2-2	TRBD1	-	CASSLGAGDRGSGELFF	TGTGCCAGCAGCTTAGGTGCCGGTGACAGGGGGTCCGGGGAGCTGTTTTTT
TRBV28	TRBJ2-1	TRBD2	-	CASSLSLAGVNNEQFF	TGTGCCAGCAGTTTATCTCTAGCGGGAGTTAACAATGAGCAGTTCTTC
TRBV7-3	TRBJ2-2	-	-	CASSLFGGSNTGELFF	TGTGCCAGCAGCTTATTTGGAGGGTCGAACACCGGGGAGCTGTTTTTT
TRBV10-3	TRBJ2-1	-	-	CAISESGVGEQFF	TGTGCCATCAGTGAGTCAGGGGTAGGTGAGCAGTTCTTC
TRBV10-3	TRBJ2-7	-	-	CAISESEGQGVSFYYEQYF	TGTGCCATCAGTGAGTCAGAAGGACAAGGGGTTTCCTTTTACTACGAGCAGTACTTC
TRBV27	TRBJ1-1	-	-	CASRSAGGVTEAFF	TGTGCCAGCAGAAGTGCAGGAGGAGTAACTGAAGCTTTCTTT
TRBV11-2	TRBJ1-1	-	few	CASSLMRESNTEAFF	TGTGCCAGCAGCTTAATGAGGGAATCGAACACTGAAGCTTTCTTT
TRBV9	TRBJ2-7	TRBD2	-	CASSASGRAVDEQYF	TGTGCCAGCAGCGCTAGCGGGAGGGCCGTTGACGAGCAGTACTTC
TRBV4-2	TRBJ1-5	-	-	CASSPSGGQPQHF	TGTGCCAGCAGCCCCTCTGGAGGGCAGCCCCAGCATTTT
TRBV30	TRBJ2-1	TRBD2	-	CAWSSGTSGRDEQFF	TGTGCCTGGAGTTCCGGGACTAGCGGGAGGGATGAGCAGTTCTTC
TRBV6-1	TRBJ2-7	-	-	CASSPRTVSYEQYF	TGTGCCAGCAGTCCTAGGACAGTATCATACGAGCAGTACTTC
TRBV11-3	TRBJ2-1	-	-	CASSLVSLGSHNEQFF	TGTGCCAGCAGCTTAGTTAGTCTGGGCAGCCACAATGAGCAGTTCTTC
TRBV5-1	TRBJ2-5	-	-	CASSIDINTKETQYF	TGCGCCAGCAGCATTGACATAAATACCAAGGAGACCCAGTACTTC
TRBV7-3	TRBJ1-2	-	once	CASSLEALNVYGYTF	TGTGCCAGCAGCTTAGAAGCCCTCAACGTCTATGGCTACACCTTC
TRBV6-1	TRBJ2-7	TRBD1	-	CASSEGRGLSYEQYF	TGTGCCAGCAGTGAAGGAAGGGGGCTGTCCTACGAGCAGTACTTC
TRBV9	TRBJ1-2	-	once	CASSVVLYPTPYGYTF	TGTGCCAGCAGCGTAGTACTTTACCCTACCCCATATGGCTACACCTTC
TRBV6-1	TRBJ1-5	TRBD1	-	CASSPQGVNQPQHF	TGTGCCAGCAGTCCGCAGGGGGTGAATCAGCCCCAGCATTTT
TRBV6-5	TRBJ2-7	-	-	CASSYSGLTYEQYF	TGTGCCAGCAGTTACTCGGGACTTACCTACGAGCAGTACTTC
TRBV29-1	TRBJ1-2	TRBD1	-	CSVGTVGQSYGYTF	TGCAGCGTTGGAACTGTGGGACAGTCCTATGGCTACACCTTC
TRBV10-2	TRBJ2-1	-	-	CASFGVGKQFF	TGCGCCAGCTTTGGCGTCGGGAAGCAGTTCTTC
TRBV27	TRBJ2-7	TRBD2	-	CASSLVRLAGNYEQYF	TGTGCCAGCAGTTTAGTCCGACTAGCGGGAAACTACGAGCAGTACTTC